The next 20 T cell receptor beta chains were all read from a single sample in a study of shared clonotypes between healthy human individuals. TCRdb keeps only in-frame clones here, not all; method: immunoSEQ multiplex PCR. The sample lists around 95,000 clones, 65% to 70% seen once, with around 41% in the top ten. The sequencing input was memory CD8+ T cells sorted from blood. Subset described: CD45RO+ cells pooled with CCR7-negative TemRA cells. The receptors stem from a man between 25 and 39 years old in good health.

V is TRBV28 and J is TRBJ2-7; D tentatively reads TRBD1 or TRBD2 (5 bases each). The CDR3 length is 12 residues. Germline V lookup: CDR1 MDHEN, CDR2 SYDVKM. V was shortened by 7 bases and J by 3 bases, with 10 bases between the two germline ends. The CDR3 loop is CASTGARYEQYF. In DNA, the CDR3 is TGTGCCAGCACCGGGGCCCGCTACGAGCAGTACTTC.

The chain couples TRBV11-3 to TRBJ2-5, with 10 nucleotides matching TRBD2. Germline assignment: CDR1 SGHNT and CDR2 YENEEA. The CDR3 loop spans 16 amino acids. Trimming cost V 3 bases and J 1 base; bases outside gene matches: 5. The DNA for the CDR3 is TGTGCCAGCAGCTTTCCGGGACTAGCGACCCAAGAGACCCAGTACTTC. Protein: CASSFPGLATQETQYF.

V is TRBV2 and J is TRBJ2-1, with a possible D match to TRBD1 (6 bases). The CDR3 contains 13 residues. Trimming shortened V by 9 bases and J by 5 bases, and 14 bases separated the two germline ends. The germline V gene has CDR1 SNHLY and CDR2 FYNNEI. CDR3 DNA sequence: TGTGCCAGGACCCGGGACAACAACAATGAGCAGTTCTTC. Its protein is CARTRDNNNEQFF.

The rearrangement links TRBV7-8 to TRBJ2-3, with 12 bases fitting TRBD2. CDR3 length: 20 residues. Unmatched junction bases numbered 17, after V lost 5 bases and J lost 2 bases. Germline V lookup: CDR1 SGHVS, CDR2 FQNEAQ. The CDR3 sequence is CASSRPTSGRSPHTTDTQYF. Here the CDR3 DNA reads TGTGCCAGCAGCCGCCCCACTAGCGGGAGGTCCCCCCACACCACAGATACGCAGTATTTT.

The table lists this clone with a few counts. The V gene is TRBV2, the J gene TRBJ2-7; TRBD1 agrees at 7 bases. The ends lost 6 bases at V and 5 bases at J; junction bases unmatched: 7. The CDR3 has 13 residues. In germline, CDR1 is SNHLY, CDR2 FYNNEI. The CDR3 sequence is CASSAGGIHEQYF. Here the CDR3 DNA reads TGTGCCAGCAGCGCAGGGGGAATCCACGAGCAGTACTTC.

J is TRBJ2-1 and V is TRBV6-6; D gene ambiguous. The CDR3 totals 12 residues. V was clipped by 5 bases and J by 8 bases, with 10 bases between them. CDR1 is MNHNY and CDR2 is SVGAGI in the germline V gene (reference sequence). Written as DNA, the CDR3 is TGTGCCAGCAGTACCGTGGGTTATGAGCAGTTCTTC. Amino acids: CASSTVGYEQFF.

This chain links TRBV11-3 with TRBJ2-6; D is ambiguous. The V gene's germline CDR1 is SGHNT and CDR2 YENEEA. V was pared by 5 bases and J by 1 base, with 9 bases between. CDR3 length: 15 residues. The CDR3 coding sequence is TGTGCCAGCAGCCCCGTCAGGTCTGGGGCCAACGTCCTGACTTTC. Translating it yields CASSPVRSGANVLTF.

The CDR3 sequence: CASSKLGQGYASEKLFF. The DNA for the CDR3 is TGTGCCAGTAGTAAACTCGGACAGGGGTATGCGAGTGAAAAACTGTTTTTT. J is TRBJ1-4 and V is TRBV19; TRBD1 matches at 9 bases. The CDR3 covers 17 residues. Looked up from germline, CDR1 is LNHDA and CDR2 is SQIVND (reference sequence). J lost 7 bases, V lost 4 bases, and 13 bases had no gene match.

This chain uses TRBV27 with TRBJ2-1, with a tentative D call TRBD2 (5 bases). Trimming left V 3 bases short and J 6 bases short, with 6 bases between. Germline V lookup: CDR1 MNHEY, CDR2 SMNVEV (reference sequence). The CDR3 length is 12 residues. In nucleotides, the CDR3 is TGTGCCAGCAGTTTTGCGGGCAATGAGCAGTTCTTC. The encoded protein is CASSFAGNEQFF.

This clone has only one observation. The chain's CDR3 is CASSDMGLASNEQFF. The CDR3 nucleotides are TGTGCCAGCAGCGACATGGGACTAGCGTCCAATGAGCAGTTCTTC. The rearrangement links TRBV7-2 to TRBJ2-1; 10 bases are a match to TRBD2. Germline V lookup: CDR1 SGHTA, CDR2 FQGNSA. The CDR3 covers 15 residues. The trim removed 5 bases at V and 6 bases at J, leaving 7 bases unmatched.

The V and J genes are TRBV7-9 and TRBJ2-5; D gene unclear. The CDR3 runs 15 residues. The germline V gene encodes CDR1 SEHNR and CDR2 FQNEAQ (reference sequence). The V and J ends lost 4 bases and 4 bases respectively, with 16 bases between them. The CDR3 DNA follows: TGTGCCAGCAGCTCTTTCATTGGGGAAGGAGAGACCCAGTACTTC. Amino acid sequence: CASSSFIGEGETQYF.

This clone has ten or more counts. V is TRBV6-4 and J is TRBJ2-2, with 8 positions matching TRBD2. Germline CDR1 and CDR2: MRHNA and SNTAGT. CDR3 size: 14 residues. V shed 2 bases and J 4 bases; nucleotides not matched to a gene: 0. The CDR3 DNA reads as TGTGCCAGCAGTGACGGGACTAGCACCGGGGAGCTGTTTTTT. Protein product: CASSDGTSTGELFF.

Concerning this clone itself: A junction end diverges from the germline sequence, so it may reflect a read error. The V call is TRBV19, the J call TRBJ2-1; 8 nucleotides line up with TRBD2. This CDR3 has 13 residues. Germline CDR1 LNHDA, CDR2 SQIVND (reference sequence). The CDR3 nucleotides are TGTGCCAGTAGTATCGGAGGCGGGGGGAGCCGCGTCTTC. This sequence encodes CASSIGGGGSRVF.

DNA of the CDR3: TGTGCCAGCAGCTACAGCGGGAACTCAGATACGCAGTATTTT. Translation: CASSYSGNSDTQYF. The chain has TRBV11-3 and TRBJ2-3, with TRBD2 matching 7 bases. Germline CDR1 is SGHNT and CDR2 is YENEEA. The CDR3 is made up of 14 amino acids. With V trimmed by 4 bases and J by 4 bases, 5 bases remained unmatched.

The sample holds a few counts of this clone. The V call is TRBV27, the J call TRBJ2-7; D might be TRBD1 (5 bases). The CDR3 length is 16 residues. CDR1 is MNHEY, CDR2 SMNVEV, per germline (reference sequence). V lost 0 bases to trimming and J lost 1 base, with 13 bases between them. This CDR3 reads CASSLSMARQSYEQYF. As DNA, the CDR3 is TGTGCCAGCAGTTTATCGATGGCTAGACAGTCCTACGAGCAGTACTTC.

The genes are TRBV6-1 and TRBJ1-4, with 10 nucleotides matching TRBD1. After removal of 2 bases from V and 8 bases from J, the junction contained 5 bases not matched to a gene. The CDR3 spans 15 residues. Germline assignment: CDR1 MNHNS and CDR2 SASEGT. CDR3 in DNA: TGTGCCAGCAGTGAACGGGGACAGGGGTTCGAAAAACTGTTTTTT. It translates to CASSERGQGFEKLFF.

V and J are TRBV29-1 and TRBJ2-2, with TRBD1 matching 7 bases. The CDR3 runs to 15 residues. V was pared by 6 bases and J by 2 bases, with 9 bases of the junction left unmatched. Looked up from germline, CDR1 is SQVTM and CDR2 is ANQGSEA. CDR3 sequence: CSVASQGSNTGELFF. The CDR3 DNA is TGCAGCGTCGCCTCACAGGGGTCAAACACCGGGGAGCTGTTTTTT.

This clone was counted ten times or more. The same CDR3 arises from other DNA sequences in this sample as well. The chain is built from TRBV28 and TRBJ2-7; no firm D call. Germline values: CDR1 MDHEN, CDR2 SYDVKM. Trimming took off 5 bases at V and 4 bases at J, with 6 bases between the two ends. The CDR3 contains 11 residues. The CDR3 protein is CASSTVYEQYF. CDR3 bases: TGTGCCAGCAGTACAGTATACGAGCAGTACTTC.

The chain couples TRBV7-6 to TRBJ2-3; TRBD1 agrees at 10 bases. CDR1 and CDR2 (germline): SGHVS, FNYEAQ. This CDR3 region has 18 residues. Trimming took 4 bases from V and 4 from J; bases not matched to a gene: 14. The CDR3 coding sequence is TGTGCCAGCAGCTGGCCCGAAAGAGGGACAGGGGACGCAGATACGCAGTATTTT. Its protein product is CASSWPERGTGDADTQYF.

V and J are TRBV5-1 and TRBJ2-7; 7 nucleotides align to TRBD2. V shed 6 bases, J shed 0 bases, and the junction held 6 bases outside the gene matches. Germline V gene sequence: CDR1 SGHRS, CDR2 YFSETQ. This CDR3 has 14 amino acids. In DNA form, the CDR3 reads TGCGCCAGCAATGTAGCGGGTAGCTCCTACGAGCAGTACTTC. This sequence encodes CASNVAGSSYEQYF. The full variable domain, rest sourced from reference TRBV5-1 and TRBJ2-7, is KAGVTQTPRYLIKTRGQQVTLSCSPISGHRSVSWYQQTPGQGLQFLFEYFSETQRNKGNFPGRFSGRQFSNSRSEMNVSTLELGDSALYLCASNVAGSSYEQYFGPGTRLTVT.